Each of the 18 T cell receptor beta chains below was sequenced from the same sample in a study of graft-versus-host responses after intestinal transplantation. Libraries were prepared by immunoSEQ multiplex PCR; TCRdb keeps only in-frame clonotypes and omits some of them. The table lists under 2,500 clones, 25% to 30% of them singletons. There were around 200,000 CFSE-labeled responder cells plated together with around 200,000 irradiated, violet-dye-labeled stimulator cells. The sample consisted of alloreactive CD8+ T cells from a mixed lymphocyte reaction culture, taken before transplantation. Stated subset: CFSE-low proliferating T cells sorted from approximately 6-day pre-transplant mixed lymphocyte reaction (GvH or HvG direction). These receptors all come from a human patient who was an organ donor for intestinal transplantation.

The J gene is TRBJ2-1, the V gene TRBV7-9, with D hard to call. Per the germline V gene, CDR1 is SEHNR and CDR2 is FQNEAQ (reference sequence). With 3 bases removed from V and 4 bases from J, the gap between germline ends came to 16 bases. The CDR3 consists of 16 residues. CDR3 in amino acids: CASSLVAVAWYNEQFF. CDR3 DNA: TGTGCCAGCAGCTTGGTGGCGGTAGCCTGGTACAATGAGCAGTTCTTC.

This clone was observed a single time. A junction boundary mismatches the germline segment, possibly from a read error. V and J are TRBV27 and TRBJ2-2, with D perhaps matching TRBD2 (5 bases). CDR3 size: 13 residues. Germline V CDR1 and CDR2: MNHEY, SMNVEV (reference sequence). In DNA, the CDR3 is TGTGCCAATAAGACGGTGGTGGACCGGGGAGCTGTTTTT. It codes for CANKTVVDRGAVF.

This clone is labeled as large. The chain combines TRBV2 with TRBJ2-7; the match to TRBD1 covers 8 bases. This CDR3 has 15 amino acids. V shed 4 bases and J 2 bases; nucleotides not matched to a gene: 7. The germline V gene encodes CDR1 SNHLY and CDR2 FYNNEI. CDR3 nucleotides: TGTGCCAGCAGTGTCCATGCGACAGGGGCCTACGAGCAGTACTTC. Translating it yields CASSVHATGAYEQYF.

This clone is medium-sized. V and J are TRBV6-5 and TRBJ1-1; D uncertain. Germline V gives CDR1 MNHEY, CDR2 SVGAGI. V shed 0 bases and J shed 4 bases, with 6 bases lying between them. CDR3 length: 13 residues. CDR3 in amino acids: CASSYSPGTEAFF. The CDR3 nucleotides are TGTGCCAGCAGTTACTCGCCCGGCACTGAAGCTTTCTTT.

A few counts support this clone. The J gene is TRBJ1-1, the V gene TRBV13; 7 positions agree with TRBD1. Germline values: CDR1 PRHDT, CDR2 FYEKMQ (reference sequence). The CDR3 has 14 amino acids. Trimming took 5 bases from V and 6 from J; bases not matched to a gene: 9. CDR3 nucleotide sequence: TGTGCCAGCAGCGTGCGAGGGGGCGGGGCTGAAGCTTTCTTT. Its protein is CASSVRGGGAEAFF. The entire variable domain, with the rest obtained from reference TRBV13 and TRBJ1-1, is as follows: AAGVIQSPRHLIKEKRETATLKCYPIPRHDTVYWYQQGPGQDPQFLISFYEKMQSDKGSIPDRFSAQQFSDYHSELNMSSLELGDSALYFCASSVRGGGAEAFFGQGTRLTVV.

The chain has TRBV27 and TRBJ2-7, with 11 bases lining up with TRBD1. The V and J ends lost 3 bases and 5 bases, in that order; junction bases with no gene match: 3. This CDR3 contains 14 residues. In germline, CDR1 is MNHEY, CDR2 SMNVEV (reference sequence). The CDR3 DNA reads TGTGCCAGCAGTTTGGGGACAGGGGGGGACGAGCAGTACTTC. As protein: CASSLGTGGDEQYF.

In its sample, this clone ranks as large. The chain combines TRBV7-2 with TRBJ1-1, with D tentatively TRBD1 (5 bases). The CDR3 runs to 13 residues. In germline, CDR1 is SGHTA, CDR2 FQGNSA. Trimming shortened V by 2 bases and J by 6 bases, and 10 bases separated the two germline ends. In nucleotides, the CDR3 is TGTGCCAGCAGCTTACAGGGCTGGTCTGAAGCTTTCTTT. Protein sequence: CASSLQGWSEAFF.

The chain carries TRBV5-1 and TRBJ2-5, with 8 positions matching TRBD2. The J call is uncertain, as TRBJ2-7 better fits the DNA end. The CDR3 consists of 16 residues. Germline values: CDR1 SGHRS, CDR2 YFSETQ. The DNA for the CDR3 is TGCGCCAGCAGCTTGGCCGTTCTAGCGGGCCGCTACGAGCAGTACTTC. This translates into CASSLAVLAGRYEQYF.

The rearrangement joins TRBV18 to TRBJ2-1; possibly TRBD2 for D (6 bases). This CDR3 has 13 amino acids. Trimming shortened V by 3 bases and J by 10 bases, and 13 bases separated the two germline ends. Germline CDR1 and CDR2: KGHSH and LQKENI. DNA for the CDR3: TGTGCCAGCTCACCGGTACTAGCCGCCGAGCAGTTCTTC. This encodes CASSPVLAAEQFF.

The chain carries TRBV7-9 and TRBJ1-2; 10 bases align to TRBD1. The CDR3 totals 15 residues. V was clipped by 4 bases and J by 4 bases; unmatched bases: 6. CDR1 is SEHNR, CDR2 FQNEAQ, per germline (reference sequence). CDR3 DNA: TGTGCCAGCAGCTACGGACAGGGGGGAAGCTATGGCTACACCTTC. Translated: CASSYGQGGSYGYTF.

The table lists this clone with a few counts. The rearrangement links TRBV19 to TRBJ2-7, with 10 positions matching TRBD1. The CDR3 has 14 residues. Germline CDR1 LNHDA, CDR2 SQIVND (reference sequence). Germline trimming cut 8 bases from V and 3 bases from J; bases unmatched to any gene: 7. The CDR3 sequence is CASQPGQGYYEQYF. In DNA form, the CDR3 reads TGTGCCAGTCAACCGGGACAGGGGTACTACGAGCAGTACTTC.

In its sample, this clone was seen a few times. The chain has TRBV6-4 and TRBJ2-5; the match to TRBD1 covers 8 bases. The length of the CDR3 is 15 residues. The V gene's germline CDR1 is MRHNA and CDR2 SNTAGT. Unmatched junction bases numbered 5, after V lost 3 bases and J lost 2 bases. The CDR3: CASSDFDRGQETQYF. CDR3 in DNA: TGTGCCAGCAGTGATTTTGACAGGGGACAAGAGACCCAGTACTTC.

This clone was seen a handful of times. The chain uses TRBV5-6 and TRBJ2-7, with D possibly matching TRBD1 (6 bases). The ends were cut back, 7 bases at V and 7 bases at J, with 18 bases in the middle. Germline CDR1 SGHDT, CDR2 YYEEEE. The CDR3 is 13 residues long. CDR3: CASQDRYAWEQYF. CDR3 coding DNA: TGTGCCAGCCAGGACAGATATGCCTGGGAGCAGTACTTC.

The V gene is TRBV7-9, the J gene TRBJ1-4; 7 bases match TRBD1. Germline V gene data show CDR1 as SEHNR and CDR2 as FQNEAQ (reference sequence). The V segment lost 5 bases and the J segment 7 bases; nucleotides outside the gene matches: 4. The CDR3 contains 13 residues. The CDR3 loop is CASSTRQGEKLFF. The CDR3 region has the DNA TGTGCCAGCAGCACCCGACAGGGTGAAAAACTGTTTTTT.

The rearrangement uses TRBV7-8 and TRBJ1-4; D is unresolved. Germline CDR1 SGHVS, CDR2 FQNEAQ. CDR3 length: 15 amino acids. The ends were cut back, 1 base at V and 7 bases at J, with 13 bases in the middle. The DNA for the CDR3 is TGTGCCAGCAGCTTAGGGAGGTGGGAGGGTGAAAAACTGTTTTTT. Protein product: CASSLGRWEGEKLFF.

The chain carries TRBV7-2 and TRBJ1-1, with D hard to call. CDR1 and CDR2 from the germline V gene are SGHTA and FQGNSA. V was clipped by 4 bases and J by 6 bases, with 12 bases between them. The CDR3 totals 13 residues. In nucleotides, the CDR3 is TGTGCCAGCAGCTCCTATCTGCGCGCTGAAGCTTTCTTT. Residues: CASSSYLRAEAFF.

This clone was seen only a few times. This chain links TRBV4-3 with TRBJ2-1, with 10 bases identical to TRBD1. The CDR3 covers 15 residues. The V gene's germline CDR1 is LGHNA and CDR2 YSLEER. J was trimmed by 3 bases and V by 7 bases; bases with no gene match: 6. This CDR3 reads CASNVDRGYYNEQFF. The CDR3, as DNA: TGCGCCAGCAACGTGGACAGGGGGTACTACAATGAGCAGTTCTTC.

The chain carries TRBV4-1 and TRBJ2-3; 11 bases agree with TRBD2. V gave up 7 bases and J gave up 0 bases; unmatched junction bases: 6. This CDR3 has 16 residues. The V gene's germline CDR1 is MGHRA and CDR2 YSYEKL. CDR3 DNA: TGCGCCAGCAACACAATAGCGGGGGGGAGCACAGATACGCAGTATTTT. Translated: CASNTIAGGSTDTQYF.